This T cell receptor beta chain emerged from a study of shared clonotypes between healthy human individuals. Whole-study results and caveats: A generally larger estimated richness was seen in naive subsets than in memory subsets. Sampling was confined to blood; repertoires within tissues likely differ. Depth of sequencing was expected to influence donor clonotype sharing.

The assay was immunoSEQ multiplex PCR, and TCRdb's table has in-frame clones only and misses some. The sample shows 950,000 to 1,100,000 clones, around four fifths of them seen only once. This CDR3 is built from 14 residues. Germline V lookup: CDR1 MNHEY, CDR2 SMNVEV (reference sequence). Trimming left V 5 bases short and J 7 bases short, with 17 bases between. With regard to this clone: Its antigen remains unidentified.

The chain has TRBV27 and TRBJ1-2; D remains unclear. This clonotype originated in a man between 18 and 35 years old in good health. The sequenced material came from memory CD4+ T cells sorted from blood. Subset defined: CD45RA-negative fraction. The CDR3, as DNA: TGTGCCAGCAGTCTACAGCCTGGAATGTTTGGCTACACCTTC. This translates into CASSLQPGMFGYTF.